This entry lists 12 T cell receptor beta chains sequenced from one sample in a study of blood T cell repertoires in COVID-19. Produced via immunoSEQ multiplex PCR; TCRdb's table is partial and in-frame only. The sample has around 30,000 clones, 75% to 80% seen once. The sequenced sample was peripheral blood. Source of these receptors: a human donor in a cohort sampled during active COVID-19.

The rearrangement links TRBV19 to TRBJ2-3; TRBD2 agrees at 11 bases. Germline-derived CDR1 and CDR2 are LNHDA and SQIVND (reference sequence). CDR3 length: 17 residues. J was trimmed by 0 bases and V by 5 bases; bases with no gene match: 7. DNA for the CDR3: TGTGCCAGTAGTCTCCGGACTAGCGGGCGAAGCACAGATACGCAGTATTTT. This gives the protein CASSLRTSGRSTDTQYF.

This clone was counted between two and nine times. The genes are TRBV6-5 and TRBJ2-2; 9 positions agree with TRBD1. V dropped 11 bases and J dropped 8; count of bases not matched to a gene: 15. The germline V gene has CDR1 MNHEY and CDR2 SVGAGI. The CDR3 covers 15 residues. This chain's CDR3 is CASMTGTGWRGELFF. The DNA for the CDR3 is TGTGCCTCGATGACCGGGACAGGGTGGAGAGGGGAGCTGTTTTTT.

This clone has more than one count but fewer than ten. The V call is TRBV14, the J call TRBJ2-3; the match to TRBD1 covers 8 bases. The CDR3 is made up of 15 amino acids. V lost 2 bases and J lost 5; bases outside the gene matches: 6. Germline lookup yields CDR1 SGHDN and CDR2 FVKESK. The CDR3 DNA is TGTGCCAGCAGCCAACTCACAGGGGGGTTAGATACGCAGTATTTT. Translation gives CASSQLTGGLDTQYF.

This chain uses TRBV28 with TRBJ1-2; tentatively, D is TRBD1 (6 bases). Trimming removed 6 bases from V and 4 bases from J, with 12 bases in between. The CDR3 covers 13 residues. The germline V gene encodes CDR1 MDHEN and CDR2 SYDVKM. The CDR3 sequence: CASSQTGSYGYTF. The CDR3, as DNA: TGTGCCAGCAGCCAAACAGGGTCCTATGGCTACACCTTC.

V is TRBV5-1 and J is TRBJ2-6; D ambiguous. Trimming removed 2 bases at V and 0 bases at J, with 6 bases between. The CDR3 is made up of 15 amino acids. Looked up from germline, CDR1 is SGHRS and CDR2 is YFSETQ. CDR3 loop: CASSFESSGANVLTF. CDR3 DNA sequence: TGCGCCAGCAGCTTCGAGAGCTCTGGGGCCAACGTCCTGACTTTC.

The CDR3 coding sequence is TGCGCCAGCAGACGGAGCATCACCGGGGAGCTGTTTTTT. It specifies CASRRSITGELFF. The chain employs TRBV10-2 and TRBJ2-2, with D hard to call. CDR1 is WSHSY and CDR2 is SAAADI in the germline V gene. The length of the CDR3 is 13 residues. Trimming shortened V by 6 bases and J by 4 bases, and 9 bases separated the two germline ends.

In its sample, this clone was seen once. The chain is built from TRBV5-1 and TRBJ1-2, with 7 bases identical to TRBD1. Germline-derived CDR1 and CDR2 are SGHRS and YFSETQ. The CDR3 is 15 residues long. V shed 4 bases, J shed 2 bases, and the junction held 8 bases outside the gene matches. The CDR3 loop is CASSPSAQGNYGYTF. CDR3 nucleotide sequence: TGCGCCAGCAGCCCCTCAGCACAGGGGAACTATGGCTACACCTTC.

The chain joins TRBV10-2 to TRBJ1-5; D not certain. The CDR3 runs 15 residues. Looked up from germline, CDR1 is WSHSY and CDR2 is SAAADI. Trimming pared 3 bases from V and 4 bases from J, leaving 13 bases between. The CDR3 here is CASSERQVRNQPQHF. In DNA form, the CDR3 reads TGCGCCAGCAGTGAACGGCAGGTGCGTAATCAGCCCCAGCATTTT.

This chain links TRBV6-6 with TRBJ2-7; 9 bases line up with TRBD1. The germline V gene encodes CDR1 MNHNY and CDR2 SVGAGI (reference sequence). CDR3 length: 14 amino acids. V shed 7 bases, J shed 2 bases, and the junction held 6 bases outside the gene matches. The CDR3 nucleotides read TGTGCCAGCAACATACAGGGGGCGGCCTACGAGCAGTACTTC. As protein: CASNIQGAAYEQYF.

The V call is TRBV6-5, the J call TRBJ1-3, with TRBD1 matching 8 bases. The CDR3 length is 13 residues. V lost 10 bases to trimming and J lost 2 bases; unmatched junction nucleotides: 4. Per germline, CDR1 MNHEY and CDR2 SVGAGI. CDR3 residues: CATHRGAGNTIYF. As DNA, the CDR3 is TGTGCCACCCACAGGGGGGCTGGAAACACCATATATTTT.

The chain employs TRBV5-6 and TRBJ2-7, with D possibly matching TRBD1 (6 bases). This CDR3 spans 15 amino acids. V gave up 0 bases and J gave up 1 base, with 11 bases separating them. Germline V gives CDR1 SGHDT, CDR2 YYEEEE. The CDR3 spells CASSLVRGGSYEQYF. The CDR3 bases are TGTGCCAGCAGCTTGGTCAGGGGTGGGTCCTACGAGCAGTACTTC.

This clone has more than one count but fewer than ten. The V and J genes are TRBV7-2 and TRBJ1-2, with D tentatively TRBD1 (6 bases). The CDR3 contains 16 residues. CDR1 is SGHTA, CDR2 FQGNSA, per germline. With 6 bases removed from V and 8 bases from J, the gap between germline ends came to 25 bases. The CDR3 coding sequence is TGTGCCAGCAGTTATAAAAGCCAGGGGTCCGGGGAGGGCTACACCTTC. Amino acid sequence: CASSYKSQGSGEGYTF.